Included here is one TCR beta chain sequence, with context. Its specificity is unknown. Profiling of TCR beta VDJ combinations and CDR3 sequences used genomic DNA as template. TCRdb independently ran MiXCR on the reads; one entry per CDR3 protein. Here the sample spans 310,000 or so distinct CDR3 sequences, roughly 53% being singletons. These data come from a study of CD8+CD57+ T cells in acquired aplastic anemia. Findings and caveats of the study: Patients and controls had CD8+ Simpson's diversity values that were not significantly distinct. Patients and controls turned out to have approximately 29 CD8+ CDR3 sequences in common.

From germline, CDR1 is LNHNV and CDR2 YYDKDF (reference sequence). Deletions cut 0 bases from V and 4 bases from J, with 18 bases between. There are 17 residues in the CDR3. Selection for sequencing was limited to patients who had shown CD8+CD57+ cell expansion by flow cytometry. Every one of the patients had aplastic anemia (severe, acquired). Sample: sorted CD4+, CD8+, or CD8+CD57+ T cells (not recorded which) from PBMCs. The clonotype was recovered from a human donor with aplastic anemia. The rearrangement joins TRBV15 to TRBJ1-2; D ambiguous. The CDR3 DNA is TGTGCCACCAGCAGAGATAACCAGGCCGTCGCGTTCTATGGCTACACCTTC. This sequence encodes CATSRDNQAVAFYGYTF.